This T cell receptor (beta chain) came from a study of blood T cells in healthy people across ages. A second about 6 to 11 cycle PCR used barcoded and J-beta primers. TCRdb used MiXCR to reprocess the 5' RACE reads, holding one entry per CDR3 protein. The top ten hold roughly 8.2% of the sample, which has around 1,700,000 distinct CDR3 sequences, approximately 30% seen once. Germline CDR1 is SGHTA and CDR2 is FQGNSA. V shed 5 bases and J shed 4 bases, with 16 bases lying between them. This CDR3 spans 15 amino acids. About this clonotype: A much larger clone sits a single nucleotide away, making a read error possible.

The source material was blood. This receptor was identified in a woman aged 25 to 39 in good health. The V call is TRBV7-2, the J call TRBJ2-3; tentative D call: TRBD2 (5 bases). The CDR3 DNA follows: TGTGCCAGCAGCCACCCATCTCTGGAGGCAGATACGCAGTATTTT. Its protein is CASSHPSLEADTQYF.